These 3 T cell receptor beta chains came from one sample sequenced in a study of blood T cells in healthy people across ages. For the second PCR, which ran for 7 to 11 cycles, a sample-barcoded 5' primer and a J-beta primer mix were used. TCRdb re-analysed the 5' RACE reads in MiXCR, keeping a single row per CDR3 protein. The table records under 1,100,000 distinct CDR3 sequences, approximately 25% of them present only once. These records were also assigned to another study, of T cells of mothers and their children.

The sample taken for sequencing was blood. The receptors originated from a girl aged 2-10 years in good health.

In this sample, this clonotype turned up a few times. The CDR3 loop reads CSAKIAGEGYNEQFF. The CDR3 DNA is TGCAGTGCTAAAATAGCGGGAGAGGGCTACAATGAGCAGTTCTTC. The chain has TRBV20-1 and TRBJ2-5, with TRBD2 matching over 9 bases. The J call may be incorrect, as the DNA end agrees better with TRBJ2-1. Germline V gene data show CDR1 as DFQATT and CDR2 as SNEGSKA (reference sequence). The CDR3 runs 15 residues.

This clonotype turned up a few times. The rearrangement uses TRBV7-9 and TRBJ1-2; weak D call: TRBD1 (5 bases). V lost 5 bases, J lost 6 bases, and 13 bases lay in between. There are 13 residues in the CDR3. Germline V gene data show CDR1 as SEHNR and CDR2 as FQNEAQ (reference sequence). The CDR3 nucleotides are TGTGCCAGCAGCGGGACCGCGCGGCATGGCTACACCTTC. Its translation: CASSGTARHGYTF.

The chain recombines TRBV4-1 with TRBJ2-5; D is unclear. Per germline, CDR1 MGHRA and CDR2 YSYEKL. The CDR3 is 14 residues long. Trimming left V 1 base short and J 4 bases short, with 10 bases between. In nucleotides, the CDR3 is TGCGCCAGCAGCCAAGTAACCGTTAGAGAGACCCAGTACTTC. It encodes CASSQVTVRETQYF.